The rows below give T cell receptor beta chains drawn from one sample of a study of cytomegalovirus exposure and HLA in healthy donors. Sequenced by immunoSEQ multiplex PCR; TCRdb stores in-frame clones only, minus some. Of 210,000 or so clones listed, 85% to 90% are singletons. The sequencing input was PBMCs. These receptors all stem from a man under 40 in good health and CMV-seronegative. The conserved cysteine and the conserved F or W are not part of the CDR3 here. Each record gives: V gene, J gene, clone size, CDR3 protein. Not all rows give a size; the values are once, few, many and, for expanded clones, a class.

>TRBV5-1|TRBJ2-1|.
ASSKTSGGHNEQF
>TRBV11-2|TRBJ1-2|.
ASSRNQGAGGYT
>TRBV11-2|TRBJ2-1|.
ASRGFRDRVSNEQF
>TRBV4-2|TRBJ2-7|once
ASSQVGSPYEQY
>TRBV7-2|TRBJ2-3|.
ASSWRGGADTQY
>TRBV15|TRBJ1-1|few
ATSSQGNTEAF
>TRBV11-2|TRBJ2-1|.
ASSYRGGQGQF
>TRBV28|TRBJ1-1|.
ASSRDRGYEAF
>TRBV7-2|TRBJ1-1|.
ASSRAGGLNTEAF
>TRBV2|TRBJ2-5|.
ASSGLGGETQY
>TRBV7-9|TRBJ1-1|.
ASSPGSGGNTEAF
>TRBV29-1|TRBJ1-2|.
SARQGTNYGYT
>TRBV7-6|TRBJ1-3|.
ASSLALTGNTIY
>TRBV28|TRBJ1-4|.
ASSLFRFGPGQKYEKLF
>TRBV5-6|TRBJ2-1|.
ASSFGAGGQGGEQF
>TRBV7-8|TRBJ2-7|.
ASSLARYEQY
>TRBV18|TRBJ1-5|.
ASSGGRGHQPQH
>TRBV28|TRBJ2-7|.
ASSPGGEYEQY
>TRBV19|TRBJ1-6|.
ASSRTQGARDSPLH
>TRBV9|TRBJ2-7|few
ASSPGWRDYEQY
>TRBV7-6|TRBJ2-6|few
ASSLTSGGSSGANVLT
>TRBV10-3|TRBJ1-1|.
AISASEGAEAF
>TRBV7-8|TRBJ2-7|.
ASSRDTLYEQY
>TRBV6-1|TRBJ2-7|.
ASKGVYEQY
>TRBV7-2|TRBJ2-5|.
ASSLNKQETQY
>TRBV6-5|TRBJ2-7|.
ASSPRRDSPYEQY
>TRBV12-5|TRBJ2-3|.
ASGLETGFTQY
>TRBV4-1|TRBJ2-3|.
ASSQFRSGSTDTQY
>TRBV6-5|TRBJ1-6|.
ASYGRDRGSPLH
>TRBV18|TRBJ1-1|.
ASSPVPGQGANTEAF
>TRBV5-6|TRBJ2-3|.
ASSGTSTDTQY
>TRBV6-8|TRBJ2-1|.
ASPCERGVFNEQF
>TRBV30|TRBJ2-1|.
AWGGVNNEQF
>TRBV28|TRBJ2-1|.
ASSSSGLAGVNSNEQF
>TRBV6-4|TRBJ2-1|.
ASSITGTGGYNEQF
>TRBV9|TRBJ2-7|.
ASSVLPQESYEQY
>TRBV4-2|TRBJ2-3|.
ASSQDLAGVSSTDTQY
>TRBV7-2|TRBJ2-7|.
ASSLAVGAGWAEQY
>TRBV11-2|TRBJ2-5|.
ASRDPGTAQETQY
>TRBV6-1|TRBJ2-7|.
ASSEGRSYEQY
>TRBV6-5|TRBJ1-5|.
ASSHQGGPQH
>TRBV4-3|TRBJ2-2|.
ASSRVDSPGELF
>TRBV7-6|TRBJ1-5|.
ASSLGEGNQPQH
>TRBV11-1|TRBJ2-5|.
ASSSRSGLAQY
>TRBV6-5|TRBJ2-5|.
ASSGTLQETQY
>TRBV14|TRBJ1-2|.
ASSQGQGYGYT
>TRBV7-8|TRBJ2-1|.
ASSSNGGRKNEQF
>TRBV6-6|TRBJ1-5|.
ASGAIGKDQPQH
>TRBV4-1|TRBJ1-2|.
ASSQEGQGNYGYT
>TRBV28|TRBJ1-1|.
ASNYRGQHTEAF
>TRBV19|TRBJ2-7|.
ASSSGRSSYEQH
>TRBV6-6|TRBJ1-4|once
ASRGGGSFNEKLF
>TRBV4-3|TRBJ2-1|.
ASSRGVGGGYNEQF
>TRBV28|TRBJ1-4|.
ASSAPGQGNEKLF
>TRBV27|TRBJ2-7|.
ASSPRPGGKISYEQY